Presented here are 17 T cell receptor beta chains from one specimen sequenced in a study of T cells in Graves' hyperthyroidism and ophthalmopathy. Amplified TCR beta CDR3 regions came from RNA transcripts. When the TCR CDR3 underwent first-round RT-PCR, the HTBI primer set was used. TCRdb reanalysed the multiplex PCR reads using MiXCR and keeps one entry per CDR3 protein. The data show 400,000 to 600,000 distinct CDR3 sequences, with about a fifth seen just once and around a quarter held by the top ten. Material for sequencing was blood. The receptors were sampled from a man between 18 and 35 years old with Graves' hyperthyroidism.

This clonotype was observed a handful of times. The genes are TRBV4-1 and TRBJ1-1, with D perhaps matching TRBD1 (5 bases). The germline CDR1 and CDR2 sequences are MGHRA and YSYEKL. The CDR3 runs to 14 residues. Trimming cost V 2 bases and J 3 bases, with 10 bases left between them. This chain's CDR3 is CASSQWGGDTEAFF. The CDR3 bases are TGCGCCAGCAGCCAATGGGGGGGAGACACTGAAGCTTTCTTT.

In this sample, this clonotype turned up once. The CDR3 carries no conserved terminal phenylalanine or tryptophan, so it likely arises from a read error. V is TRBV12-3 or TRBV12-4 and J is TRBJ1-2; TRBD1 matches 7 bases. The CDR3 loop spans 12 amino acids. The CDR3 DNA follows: TGTGCCTGCAGCGGACAGGTCTATGGCTACACCGTC. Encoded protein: CACSGQVYGYTV.

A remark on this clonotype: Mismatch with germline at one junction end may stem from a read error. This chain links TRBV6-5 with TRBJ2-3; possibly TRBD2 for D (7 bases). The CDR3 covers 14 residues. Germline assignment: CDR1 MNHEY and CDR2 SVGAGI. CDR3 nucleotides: TGTGCCAGCAGTCACTCGGGGGGCTCAGATACGCAGTATTTT. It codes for CASSHSGGSDTQYF.

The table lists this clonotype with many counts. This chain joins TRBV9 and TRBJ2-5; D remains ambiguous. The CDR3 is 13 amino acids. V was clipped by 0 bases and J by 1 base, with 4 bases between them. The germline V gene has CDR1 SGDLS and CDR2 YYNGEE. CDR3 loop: CASSVEGQETQYF. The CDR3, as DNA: TGTGCCAGCAGCGTAGAAGGCCAAGAGACCCAGTACTTC. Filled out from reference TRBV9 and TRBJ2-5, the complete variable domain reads DSGVTQTPKHLITATGQRVTLRCSPRSGDLSVYWYQQSLDQGLQFLIQYYNGEERAKGNILERFSAQQFPDLHSELNLSSLELGDSALYFCASSVEGQETQYFGPGTRLLVL.

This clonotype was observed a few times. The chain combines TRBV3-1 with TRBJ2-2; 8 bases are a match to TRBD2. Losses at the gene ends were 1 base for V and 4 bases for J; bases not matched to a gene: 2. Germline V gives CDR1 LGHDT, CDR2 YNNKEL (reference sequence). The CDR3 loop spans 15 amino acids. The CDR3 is CASSQAGGRTGELFF. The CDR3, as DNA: TGTGCCAGCAGCCAAGCGGGGGGGCGCACCGGGGAGCTGTTTTTT.

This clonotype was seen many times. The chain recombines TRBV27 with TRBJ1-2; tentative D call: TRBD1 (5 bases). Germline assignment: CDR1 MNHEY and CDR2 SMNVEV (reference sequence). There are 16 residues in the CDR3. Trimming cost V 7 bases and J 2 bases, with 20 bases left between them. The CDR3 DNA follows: TGTGCCAGCATCCACGCCCTGAAAGGGGTAAACTATGGCTACACCTTC. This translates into CASIHALKGVNYGYTF.

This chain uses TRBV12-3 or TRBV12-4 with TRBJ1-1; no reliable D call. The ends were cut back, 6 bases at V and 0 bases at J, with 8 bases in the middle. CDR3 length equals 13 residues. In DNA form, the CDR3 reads TGTGCCAGCAGGCAGACATTGAACACTGAAGCTTTCTTT. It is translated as CASRQTLNTEAFF.

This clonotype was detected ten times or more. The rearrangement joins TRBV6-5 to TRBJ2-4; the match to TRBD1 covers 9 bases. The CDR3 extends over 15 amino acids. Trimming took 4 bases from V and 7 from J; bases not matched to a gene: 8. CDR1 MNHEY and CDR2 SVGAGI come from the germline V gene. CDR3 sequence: CASSSPGQGMNIQYF. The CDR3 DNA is TGTGCCAGCAGTTCCCCAGGACAGGGGATGAACATTCAGTACTTC.

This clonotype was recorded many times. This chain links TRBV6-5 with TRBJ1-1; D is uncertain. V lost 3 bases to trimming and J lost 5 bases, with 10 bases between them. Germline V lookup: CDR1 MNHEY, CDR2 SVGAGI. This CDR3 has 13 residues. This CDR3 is CASSYWRETEAFF. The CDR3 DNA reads TGTGCCAGCAGTTATTGGAGGGAGACTGAAGCTTTCTTT.

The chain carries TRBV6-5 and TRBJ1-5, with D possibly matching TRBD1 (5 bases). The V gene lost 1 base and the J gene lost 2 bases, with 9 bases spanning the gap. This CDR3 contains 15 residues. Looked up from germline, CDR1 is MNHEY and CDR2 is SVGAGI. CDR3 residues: CASSYLGDRNQPQHF. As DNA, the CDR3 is TGTGCCAGCAGTTACTTGGGGGATCGCAATCAGCCCCAGCATTTT.

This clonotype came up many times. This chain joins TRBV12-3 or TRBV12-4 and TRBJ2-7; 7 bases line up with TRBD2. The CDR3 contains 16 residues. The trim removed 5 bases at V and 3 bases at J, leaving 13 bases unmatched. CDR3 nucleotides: TGTGCCAGCAGTGCCGTACCGGGACTACTAAACTACGAGCAGTACTTC. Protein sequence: CASSAVPGLLNYEQYF.

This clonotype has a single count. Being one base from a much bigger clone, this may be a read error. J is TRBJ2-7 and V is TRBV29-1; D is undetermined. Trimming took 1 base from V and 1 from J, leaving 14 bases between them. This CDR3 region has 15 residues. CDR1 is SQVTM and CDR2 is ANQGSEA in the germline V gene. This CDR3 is CSVEGPKLSSYEQYF. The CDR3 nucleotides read TGCAGCGTTGAAGGTCCCAAATTGTCGTCCTACGAGCAGTACTTC.

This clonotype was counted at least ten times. As DNA, the CDR3 is TGTGCCAGCAGCGTAGATGCGGGTCCCTACGAGCAGTACTTC. It translates to CASSVDAGPYEQYF. The chain links TRBV9 to TRBJ2-7, with D perhaps TRBD2 (5 bases). The CDR3 consists of 14 residues. V gave up 0 bases and J gave up 2 bases, with 9 bases separating them. CDR1 SGDLS and CDR2 YYNGEE come from the germline V gene.

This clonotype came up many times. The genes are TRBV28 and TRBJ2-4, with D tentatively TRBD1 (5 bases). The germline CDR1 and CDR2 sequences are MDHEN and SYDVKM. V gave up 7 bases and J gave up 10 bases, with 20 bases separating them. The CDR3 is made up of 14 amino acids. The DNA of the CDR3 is TGTGCCAGCACCAAACGCACAGGCCAAAGGATTCAGTACTTC. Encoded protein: CASTKRTGQRIQYF.

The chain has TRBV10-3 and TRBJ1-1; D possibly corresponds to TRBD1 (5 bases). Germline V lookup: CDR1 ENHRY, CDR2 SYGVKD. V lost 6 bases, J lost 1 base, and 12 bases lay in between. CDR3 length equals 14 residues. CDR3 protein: CAISPGEGNTEAFF. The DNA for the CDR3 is TGTGCCATCAGCCCGGGGGAGGGGAACACTGAAGCTTTCTTT.

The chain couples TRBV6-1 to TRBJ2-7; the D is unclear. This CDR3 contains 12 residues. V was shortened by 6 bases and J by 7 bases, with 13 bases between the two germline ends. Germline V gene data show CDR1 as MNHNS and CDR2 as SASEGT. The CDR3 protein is CASSSGLDEQYF. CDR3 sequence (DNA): TGTGCCAGCAGCTCGGGCCTAGATGAGCAGTACTTC.

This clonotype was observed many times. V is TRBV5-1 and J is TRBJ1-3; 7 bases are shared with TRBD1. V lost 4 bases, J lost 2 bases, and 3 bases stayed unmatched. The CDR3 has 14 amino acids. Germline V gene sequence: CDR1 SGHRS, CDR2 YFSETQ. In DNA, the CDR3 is TGCGCCAGCAGCATAGACAGGGCTGGAAACACCATATATTTT. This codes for CASSIDRAGNTIYF. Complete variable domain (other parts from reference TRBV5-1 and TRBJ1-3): KAGVTQTPRYLIKTRGQQVTLSCSPISGHRSVSWYQQTPGQGLQFLFEYFSETQRNKGNFPGRFSGRQFSNSRSEMNVSTLELGDSALYLCASSIDRAGNTIYFGEGSWLTVV.